This record looks at one T cell receptor beta chain sequence and its context. This specimen comes from a study of blood T cell repertoires in COVID-19. Study-wide background: Sites across the United States, Italy and Spain contributed samples from acute and convalescent COVID-19. The cDNA or gDNA used as material had been derived from T cells, B-cell-depleted T cells, or PBMCs.

Original processing methods: Nucleated cell counts were estimated from reference gene primer amplification. The data were produced by immunoSEQ multiplex PCR, yet TCRdb's version contains in-frame clones alone and is incomplete. V and J calls and clone size are given by that table; D and trimming were obtained from the DNA. Of fewer than 200,000 clones listed, about 89% were seen once; the top ten hold around 2.7%. The CDR3 has 11 residues. Germline-derived CDR1 and CDR2 are GTSNPN and SVGIG (reference sequence). The V end was cut by 7 bases, the J end by 2 bases, with 8 bases between. The receptor was derived from a man aged 35 to 55 with active or convalescent COVID-19. Sequenced material: peripheral blood. The chain carries TRBV30 and TRBJ1-1; D is unclear. The CDR3 loop reads CAFTANTEAFF. Written as DNA, the CDR3 is TGTGCCTTTACAGCAAACACTGAAGCTTTCTTT. The whole variable domain, filled in from reference TRBV30 and TRBJ1-1, reads SQTIHQWPATLVQPVGSPLSLECTVEGTSNPNLYWYRQAAGRGLQLLFYSVGIGQISSEVPQNLSASRPQDRQFILSSKKLLLSDSGFYLCAFTANTEAFFGQGTRLTVV.